This TCR beta chain was identified in a study of radiotherapy plus CTLA-4 blockade in lung cancer. Study-level background: Objective response was observed in about 19% of patients, and disease control in approximately 30%.

Focal radiation plus CTLA-4 blockade with ipilimumab was administered to patients who had chemo-refractory metastatic non-small-cell lung cancer. In regard to this clone: Its antigen is as yet unknown.

Overall study findings and caveats: Reportedly, early blood T cell clone dynamics best predicted response, with interferon-beta. Radiotherapy was combined with ipilimumab, and tumor-derived TCR clones then expanded in blood.

The table came from immunoSEQ multiplex PCR; TCRdb's copy has only in-frame clones and leaves some out. This sample has roughly 59,000 clones, with less than 75% found just once. V lost 10 bases and J lost 5; bases outside the gene matches: 15. CDR1 and CDR2 from the germline V gene are ENHRY and SYGVKD. CDR3 length: 16 residues. This sequence was found in a human donor with non-small cell lung cancer whose response to radiotherapy plus ipilimumab could not be evaluated. J is TRBJ2-2 and V is TRBV10-3; TRBD1 aligns across 8 bases. The sample here was peripheral blood, taken from a patient treated with radiotherapy plus ipilimumab. In nucleotides, the CDR3 is TGTGCCACCTACGGGGAGGACAGGGCGAGGACCGGGGAGCTGTTTTTT. Amino acids: CATYGEDRARTGELFF.